Following are 30 T cell receptor beta chains from one sample sequenced in a study of cytomegalovirus exposure and HLA in healthy donors (dated 2017 in TCRdb). Library preparation was by the immunoSEQ multiplex PCR assay. The table comes from immuneACCESS by way of TCRdb, which keeps in-frame sequences with V and J called. Part of the clones is missing from these tables; in studies checked, under half for an unresolved V gene and the rest for unknown reasons. This sample holds about 180,000 clones; about 83% were observed only once. The ten largest account for roughly 1.5% of the sample. Sequenced material: PBMCs. The source of these receptors is a woman aged 25 to 39 in good health and CMV-seronegative.

This clone was recorded once. The chain carries TRBV7-9 and TRBJ2-5; TRBD2 matches 7 bases. This CDR3 has 15 amino acids. Germline CDR1 reads SEHNR; CDR2 reads FQNEAQ (reference sequence). V shed 5 bases and J 3 bases; nucleotides not matched to a gene: 9. The CDR3 protein is CASSTNESGEETQYF. The CDR3 nucleotides read TGTGCCAGCAGCACGAACGAAAGCGGGGAAGAGACCCAGTACTTC.

This chain joins TRBV6-1 and TRBJ1-2; 8 nucleotides align to TRBD1. V lost 1 base and J lost 8; bases outside the gene matches: 9. CDR1 and CDR2 (germline): MNHNS, SASEGT. This CDR3 has 15 amino acids. The CDR3 region has the DNA TGTGCCAGCAGTGAAGTGAGACAGGGGCTAGGAGGCTACACCTTC. It specifies CASSEVRQGLGGYTF.

The chain links TRBV7-9 to TRBJ2-7, with TRBD2 identical over 8 bases. This CDR3 spans 15 amino acids. Per germline, CDR1 SEHNR and CDR2 FQNEAQ (reference sequence). Losses at the gene ends were 5 bases for V and 2 bases for J; bases not matched to a gene: 8. The CDR3 DNA reads as TGTGCCAGCAGCCAAGGAACTAGCGGTACCTACGAGCAGTACTTC. It yields the protein CASSQGTSGTYEQYF.

The V call is TRBV5-8, the J call TRBJ2-5; D not resolved. Trimming shortened V by 0 bases and J by 5 bases, and 11 bases separated the two germline ends. Germline V gene data show CDR1 as SGHTS and CDR2 as YDEGEE. CDR3 length equals 14 residues. The CDR3: CASSLGPGRETQYF. Written as DNA, the CDR3 is TGTGCCAGCAGCTTGGGGCCAGGTCGGGAGACCCAGTACTTC.

This sequence joins TRBV20-1 and TRBJ2-1; TRBD2 agrees at 7 bases. Germline values: CDR1 DFQATT, CDR2 SNEGSKA (reference sequence). Unmatched junction bases numbered 2, after V lost 0 bases and J lost 12 bases. This CDR3 contains 11 residues. The CDR3 protein is CSARDAGVQFF. CDR3 sequence (DNA): TGCAGTGCTAGAGATGCGGGGGTGCAGTTCTTC.

This chain joins TRBV9 and TRBJ1-2, with TRBD1 identical over 7 bases. The CDR3 is 13 residues long. Trimming removed 3 bases from V and 4 bases from J; junction bases left unmatched: 3. Per germline, CDR1 SGDLS and CDR2 YYNGEE. The CDR3 here is CASSGRTGYGYTF. In DNA, the CDR3 is TGTGCCAGCAGCGGACGGACAGGCTATGGCTACACCTTC.

The rearrangement links TRBV18 to TRBJ2-5; TRBD2 is a possible D gene (6 bases). Trimming took 2 bases from V and 5 from J, leaving 12 bases between them. Germline V gene data show CDR1 as KGHSH and CDR2 as LQKENI. CDR3 length: 14 residues. This CDR3 reads CASSPGGYYETQYF. The CDR3 nucleotides read TGTGCCAGCTCACCAGGGGGGTACTATGAGACCCAGTACTTC.

V is TRBV30 and J is TRBJ1-2; D possibly corresponds to TRBD1 (5 bases). Per germline, CDR1 GTSNPN and CDR2 SVGIG (reference sequence). V gave up 0 bases and J gave up 8 bases, with 13 bases separating them. The length of the CDR3 is 13 residues. The CDR3 bases are TGTGCCTGGAGTGTACGGGGACTTGGGGGCTACACCTTC. Translating gives CAWSVRGLGGYTF.

The chain combines TRBV11-2 with TRBJ1-6; 8 bases fit TRBD1. The CDR3 is 18 residues long. V was pared by 1 base and J by 8 bases, with 13 bases of the junction left unmatched. Germline lookup yields CDR1 SGHAT and CDR2 FQNNGV. CDR3 in DNA: TGTGCCAGCAGCTTAGTGCTCCCCCAGGGGGCGAACTATTCACCCCTCCACTTT. Its translation: CASSLVLPQGANYSPLHF.

This chain uses TRBV4-1 with TRBJ1-5; 8 nucleotides match TRBD1. The germline CDR1 and CDR2 sequences are MGHRA and YSYEKL. The CDR3 is 14 residues long. V lost 4 bases and J lost 9; bases outside the gene matches: 8. The chain's CDR3 is CASSLGTGVLPQHF. CDR3 nucleotides: TGCGCCAGCAGCCTTGGGACAGGCGTACTGCCCCAGCATTTT.

The genes are TRBV29-1 and TRBJ2-6; 12 nucleotides agree with TRBD2. This CDR3 contains 18 residues. Germline V gene data show CDR1 as SQVTM and CDR2 as ANQGSEA. Trimming took 6 bases from V and 4 from J; bases not matched to a gene: 13. DNA of the CDR3: TGCAGCGTCCTAGAAATACTAGCGGGGGGTCTGGGGGCCAACGTCCTGACTTTC. Protein product: CSVLEILAGGLGANVLTF. Full variable domain (remainder filled in from reference TRBV29-1 and TRBJ2-6): SAVISQKPSRDICQRGTSLTIQCQVDSQVTMMFWYRQQPGQSLTLIATANQGSEATYESGFVIDKFPISRPNLTFSTLTVSNMSPEDSSIYLCSVLEILAGGLGANVLTFGAGSRLTVL.

The rearrangement joins TRBV4-1 to TRBJ1-4; D call uncertain. This CDR3 has 17 amino acids. V lost 4 bases to trimming and J lost 6 bases, with 21 bases between them. Germline V gene sequence: CDR1 MGHRA, CDR2 YSYEKL. The CDR3 here is CASSRIEGFQLDEKLFF. CDR3 DNA: TGCGCCAGCAGCCGAATTGAGGGATTCCAATTAGATGAAAAACTGTTTTTT.

The chain combines TRBV9 with TRBJ2-5; 11 nucleotides match TRBD2. Germline V lookup: CDR1 SGDLS, CDR2 YYNGEE. This CDR3 spans 16 amino acids. Trimming at V came to 2 bases and at J to 1 base, leaving 4 bases not matched to a gene. The CDR3 coding sequence is TGTGCCAGCAGCGTTCTTAGCGGGGGGGGCCAAGAGACCCAGTACTTC. This sequence encodes CASSVLSGGGQETQYF.

The J gene is TRBJ2-1, the V gene TRBV5-6; TRBD2 matches at 12 bases. This CDR3 has 17 residues. Germline V gives CDR1 SGHDT, CDR2 YYEEEE. Trimming at V came to 0 bases and at J to 5 bases, leaving 6 bases not matched to a gene. CDR3 protein: CASSLELAGGVNNEQFF. CDR3 DNA: TGTGCCAGCAGCTTGGAACTAGCGGGGGGAGTAAACAATGAGCAGTTCTTC.

V gene TRBV5-6 combines with J gene TRBJ1-2; the D is unclear. CDR1 and CDR2 from the germline V gene are SGHDT and YYEEEE. The CDR3 sequence is 15 residues long. Trimming left V 0 bases short and J 1 base short, with 10 bases between. CDR3 coding DNA: TGTGCCAGCAGCTTGGCGAGTATCGTTAACTATGGCTACACCTTC. Translated, it gives CASSLASIVNYGYTF.

This chain uses TRBV7-9 with TRBJ1-1; D is ambiguous. V was clipped by 5 bases and J by 5 bases, with 12 bases between them. The CDR3 length is 13 residues. Germline lookup yields CDR1 SEHNR and CDR2 FQNEAQ (reference sequence). The CDR3 sequence: CASSTRYGTEAFF. DNA for the CDR3: TGTGCCAGCAGCACCCGCTACGGGACTGAAGCTTTCTTT.

The sample holds a few counts of this clone. The J gene is TRBJ1-2, the V gene TRBV30; 7 bases fit TRBD1. The trim removed 3 bases at V and 5 bases at J, leaving 6 bases unmatched. The CDR3 covers 13 residues. Germline-derived CDR1 and CDR2 are GTSNPN and SVGIG (reference sequence). CDR3 DNA sequence: TGTGCCTGGAGATCGGGACAGACGTATGGCTACACCTTC. This codes for CAWRSGQTYGYTF.

V and J are TRBV27 and TRBJ1-5, with D tentatively TRBD1 (5 bases). The germline CDR1 and CDR2 sequences are MNHEY and SMNVEV (reference sequence). The CDR3 is 16 amino acids. The V end was cut by 4 bases, the J end by 8 bases, with 21 bases between. DNA of the CDR3: TGTGCCAGCAGTTCCGACTCTACAGGCCTATACGAGCCCCAGCATTTT. It specifies CASSSDSTGLYEPQHF.

This clone turned up a few times. This chain joins TRBV6-1 and TRBJ1-4, with D possibly matching TRBD1 (5 bases). V gave up 5 bases and J gave up 7 bases, with 8 bases separating them. CDR1 and CDR2 from the germline V gene are MNHNS and SASEGT. This CDR3 contains 12 residues. The CDR3 sequence is CASSSQGEKLFF. DNA for the CDR3: TGTGCCAGCAGTTCCCAGGGTGAAAAACTGTTTTTT.

This chain connects TRBV7-2 to TRBJ2-7, with 10 bases that match TRBD1. This CDR3 has 16 amino acids. J was trimmed by 7 bases and V by 5 bases; bases with no gene match: 14. Germline values: CDR1 SGHTA, CDR2 FQGNSA. CDR3: CASSRTHPTGGAEQYF. As DNA, the CDR3 is TGTGCCAGCAGCCGTACCCACCCGACAGGGGGCGCGGAGCAGTACTTC.

The sample holds one count of this clone. The rearrangement uses TRBV6-1 and TRBJ1-2, with 8 nucleotides matching TRBD1. Germline V gene data show CDR1 as MNHNS and CDR2 as SASEGT. J gave up 5 bases and V 2 bases, and 13 bases lay outside the gene matches. The CDR3 is made up of 17 amino acids. In DNA, the CDR3 is TGTGCCAGCAGTGAATCCGGGCCCGGGACAGGAGTATATGGCTACACCTTC. Its translation is CASSESGPGTGVYGYTF.

This clone was observed a single time. The chain is built from TRBV27 and TRBJ1-1; 8 positions match TRBD1. Trimming at V came to 4 bases and at J to 9 bases, leaving 7 bases not matched to a gene. Germline assignment: CDR1 MNHEY and CDR2 SMNVEV (reference sequence). The CDR3 is made up of 13 amino acids. CDR3 sequence (DNA): TGTGCCAGCAGTTACGACAGGGGAGGAAAAGCTTTCTTT. It translates to CASSYDRGGKAFF.

This sequence joins TRBV13 and TRBJ2-5, with 8 bases that match TRBD2. The CDR3 has 14 amino acids. Germline lookup yields CDR1 PRHDT and CDR2 FYEKMQ (reference sequence). V shed 3 bases, J shed 4 bases, and the junction held 4 bases outside the gene matches. The CDR3 DNA is TGTGCCAGCAGCTTCGGGGGGGCAGGAGAGACCCAGTACTTC. Residues: CASSFGGAGETQYF.

The rearrangement links TRBV4-1 to TRBJ1-1, with 10 bases that match TRBD1. The CDR3 runs 14 residues. Germline V gene data show CDR1 as MGHRA and CDR2 as YSYEKL. The ends lost 4 bases at V and 7 bases at J; junction bases unmatched: 6. This CDR3 reads CASSLGTGVGEAFF. CDR3 DNA: TGCGCCAGCAGCCTAGGGACAGGGGTCGGTGAAGCTTTCTTT.

V gene TRBV5-1 combines with J gene TRBJ2-3, with D perhaps TRBD1 (6 bases). The germline V and J ends were trimmed by 3 bases and 0 bases, with 11 bases remaining between them. In germline, CDR1 is SGHRS, CDR2 YFSETQ. There are 15 residues in the CDR3. In nucleotides, the CDR3 is TGCGCCAGCAGCTCAGGGGCTCCCAGCACAGATACGCAGTATTTT. Translation: CASSSGAPSTDTQYF.

V usage is TRBV5-1 and J usage is TRBJ1-2, with TRBD1 identical over 11 bases. The V gene's germline CDR1 is SGHRS and CDR2 YFSETQ. The CDR3 runs 16 residues. Germline trimming cut 1 base from V and 3 bases from J; bases unmatched to any gene: 5. The CDR3 sequence: CASSLRGTGGDYGYTF. The CDR3 region has the DNA TGCGCCAGCAGCTTGCGCGGGACAGGGGGTGACTATGGCTACACCTTC.

The CDR3: CASSPQGGTEAFF. In DNA form, the CDR3 reads TGTGCCAGCTCACCGCAGGGTGGCACTGAAGCTTTCTTT. This chain joins TRBV18 and TRBJ1-1; a weak D match, TRBD1 (5 bases). V dropped 3 bases and J dropped 4 bases, with 9 bases sitting between them. Germline V gene data show CDR1 as KGHSH and CDR2 as LQKENI. CDR3 size: 13 residues.

V gene TRBV2 combines with J gene TRBJ1-4; TRBD1 agrees at 11 bases. CDR1 and CDR2 (germline): SNHLY, FYNNEI. Trimming at V came to 5 bases and at J to 8 bases, leaving 4 bases not matched to a gene. This CDR3 spans 14 amino acids. CDR3 in DNA: TGTGCCAGCAGTCGGGACAGGGGGAAGGAAAAACTGTTTTTT. Its translation is CASSRDRGKEKLFF.

The chain employs TRBV27 and TRBJ1-1, with 10 bases matching TRBD1. The junction had 10 bases not matched to a gene; V was cut back by 3 bases and J by 0 bases. CDR3 length: 18 residues. The V gene's germline CDR1 is MNHEY and CDR2 SMNVEV (reference sequence). CDR3 DNA sequence: TGTGCCAGCAGTTTTGCCCGGGACAGGGGACCTATGAACACTGAAGCTTTCTTT. Protein: CASSFARDRGPMNTEAFF.

The chain uses TRBV7-2 and TRBJ1-2; possible D gene TRBD1, 6 bases. Germline CDR1 is SGHTA and CDR2 is FQGNSA. The CDR3 extends over 15 amino acids. The V end lost 1 base, the J end lost 4 bases, and 13 bases lay between the germline ends. CDR3 in amino acids: CASSLEAGASYGYTF. Here the CDR3 DNA reads TGTGCCAGCAGCTTAGAGGCAGGGGCGTCCTATGGCTACACCTTC. The full variable domain, in which reference TRBV7-2 and TRBJ1-2 provide the parts outside the CDR3, is GAGVSQSPSNKVTEKGKDVELRCDPISGHTALYWYRQSLGQGLEFLIYFQGNSAPDKSGLPSDRFSAERTGGSVSTLTIQRTQQEDSAVYLCASSLEAGASYGYTFGSGTRLTVV.